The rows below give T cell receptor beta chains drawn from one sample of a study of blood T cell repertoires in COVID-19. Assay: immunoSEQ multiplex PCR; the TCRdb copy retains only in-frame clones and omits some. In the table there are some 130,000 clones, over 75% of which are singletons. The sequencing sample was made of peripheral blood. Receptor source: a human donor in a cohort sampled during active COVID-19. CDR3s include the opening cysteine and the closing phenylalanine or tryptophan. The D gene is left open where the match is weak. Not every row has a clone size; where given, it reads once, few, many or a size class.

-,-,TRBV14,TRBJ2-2,CASSTRQTGELFF,TGTGCCAGCAGCACCCGACAGACCGGGGAGCTGTTTTTT
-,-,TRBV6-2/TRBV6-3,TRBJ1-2,CASSPPHSARGYTF,TGTGCCAGCAGCCCCCCCCACAGTGCGCGTGGCTACACCTTC
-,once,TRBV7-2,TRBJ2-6,CASSRVVGGLGANVLTF,TGTGCCAGCAGCCGCGTTGTGGGGGGGCTTGGGGCCAACGTCCTGACTTTC
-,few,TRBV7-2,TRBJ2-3,CASSLGLSTDTQYF,TGTGCCAGCAGCTTAGGACTGAGCACAGATACGCAGTATTTT
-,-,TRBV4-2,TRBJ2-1,CASSPRNKGVKGGSYNEQFF,TGTGCCAGCAGCCCGAGAAACAAAGGGGTAAAAGGGGGCTCCTACAATGAGCAGTTCTTC
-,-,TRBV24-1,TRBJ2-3,CATSDSGRSTDTQYF,TGTGCCACCAGTGATTCAGGGCGGAGCACAGATACGCAGTATTTT
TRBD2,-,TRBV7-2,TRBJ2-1,CASSLEGLAGGQFF,TGTGCCAGCAGCTTAGAGGGACTAGCGGGGGGGCAGTTCTTC
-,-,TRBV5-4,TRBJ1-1,CASSLRGGTEAFF,TGTGCCAGCAGCTTGCGAGGGGGCACTGAAGCTTTCTTT
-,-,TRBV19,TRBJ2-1,CASSRGQDSGNEQFF,TGTGCCAGTAGTAGGGGGCAGGATTCCGGCAATGAGCAGTTCTTC
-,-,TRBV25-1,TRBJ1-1,CASSVRGTEAFF,TGTGCCAGCAGTGTGCGAGGTACTGAAGCTTTCTTT
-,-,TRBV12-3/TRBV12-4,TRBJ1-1,CASSSRGFEAFF,TGTGCCAGCAGTTCAAGGGGGTTTGAAGCTTTCTTT
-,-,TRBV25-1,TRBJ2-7,CASSEQGYEQYF,TGTGCCAGCAGCGAGCAGGGCTACGAGCAGTACTTC
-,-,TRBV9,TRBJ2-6,CASSGLGANVLTF,TGTGCCAGCAGCGGACTTGGGGCCAACGTCCTGACTTTC
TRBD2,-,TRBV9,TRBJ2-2,CASSAGLAGGGSTGELFF,TGTGCCAGCAGCGCGGGACTAGCGGGGGGTGGGAGCACCGGGGAGCTGTTTTTT
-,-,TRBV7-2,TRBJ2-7,CASSLRLLSSYEQYF,TGTGCCAGCAGCTTAAGATTACTAAGCTCCTACGAGCAGTACTTC
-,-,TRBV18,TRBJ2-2,CASSPPGSGTTGELFF,TGTGCCAGCTCACCACCTGGCAGCGGAACCACCGGGGAGCTGTTTTTT
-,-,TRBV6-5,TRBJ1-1,CASMRDTEAFF,TGTGCCAGCATGCGGGACACTGAAGCTTTCTTT
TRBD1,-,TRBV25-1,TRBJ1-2,CASRGTGGEVEGYTF,TGTGCCAGCAGAGGGACAGGGGGCGAAGTAGAAGGCTACACCTTC
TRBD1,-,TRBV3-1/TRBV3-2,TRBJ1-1,CASSQITGDTEAFF,TGTGCCAGCAGCCAAATAACAGGGGACACTGAAGCTTTCTTT
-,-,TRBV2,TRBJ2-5,CASSEGIPRGQETQYF,TGTGCCAGCAGTGAAGGGATCCCCAGGGGTCAAGAGACCCAGTACTTC
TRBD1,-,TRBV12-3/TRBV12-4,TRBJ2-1,CASSLRQGAPQFF,TGTGCCAGCAGTTTAAGGCAGGGGGCCCCACAGTTCTTC
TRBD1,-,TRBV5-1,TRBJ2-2,CASSSRVQGAGELFF,TGCGCCAGCAGCTCGAGGGTACAGGGGGCCGGGGAGCTGTTTTTT
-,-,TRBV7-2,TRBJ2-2,CASSLERLTGELFF,TGTGCCAGCAGCTTAGAAAGACTAACCGGGGAGCTGTTTTTT
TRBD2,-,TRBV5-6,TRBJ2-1,CASDGGSNYNEQFF,TGTGCCAGCGACGGCGGGAGTAACTACAATGAGCAGTTCTTC
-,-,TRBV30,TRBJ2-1,CAWSARFGSEQFF,TGTGCCTGGAGTGCCAGGTTCGGCTCCGAGCAGTTCTTC
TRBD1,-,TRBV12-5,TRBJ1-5,CASARTGWQPQHF,TGTGCTAGTGCGCGGACAGGGTGGCAGCCCCAGCATTTT
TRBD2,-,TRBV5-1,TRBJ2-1,CASSSTTSGNEQFF,TGCGCCAGCAGCTCAACTACTAGCGGCAATGAGCAGTTCTTC
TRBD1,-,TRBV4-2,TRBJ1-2,CASSQETGGGYGYTF,TGTGCCAGCAGCCAAGAGACAGGGGGCGGGTATGGCTACACCTTC
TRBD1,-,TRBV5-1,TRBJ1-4,CASTLDTPGQEKLFF,TGCGCCAGCACCCTAGATACTCCGGGACAGGAAAAACTGTTTTTT
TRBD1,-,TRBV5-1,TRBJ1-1,CASAVEGARKYEGTEAFF,TGCGCCAGCGCGGTCGAGGGGGCGCGTAAATACGAGGGCACTGAAGCTTTCTTT
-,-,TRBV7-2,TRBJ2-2,CASTQSTGSKAGELFF,TGTGCCAGCACCCAAAGCACAGGGTCAAAGGCCGGGGAGCTGTTTTTT
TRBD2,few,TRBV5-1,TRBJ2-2,CASSDSSGITGELFF,TGCGCCAGCAGTGACTCTAGCGGTATCACCGGGGAGCTGTTTTTT
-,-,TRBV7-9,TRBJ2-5,CASSPPGGETQYF,TGTGCCAGCAGCCCTCCAGGTGGAGAGACCCAGTACTTC
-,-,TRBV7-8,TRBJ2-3,CASSRGGSPSTDTQYF,TGTGCCAGCAGCCGAGGCGGTTCGCCTAGCACAGATACGCAGTATTTT
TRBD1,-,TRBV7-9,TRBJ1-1,CASSSIGQGAFF,TGTGCCAGCAGCTCGATAGGACAGGGAGCTTTCTTT
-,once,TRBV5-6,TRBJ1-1,CASSRSTTGLEAFF,TGTGCCAGCAGCCGATCAACAACAGGGCTTGAAGCTTTCTTT
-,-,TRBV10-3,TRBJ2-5,CAISESERAEGETQYF,TGTGCCATCAGTGAGTCGGAAAGGGCCGAGGGAGAGACCCAGTACTTC
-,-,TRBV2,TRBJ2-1,CASRTSSYNEQFF,TGTGCCAGCAGGACTAGCTCCTACAATGAGCAGTTCTTC
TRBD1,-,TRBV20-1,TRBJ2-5,CSASPRGRIETQYF,TGCAGTGCTAGTCCCAGGGGGCGGATTGAGACCCAGTACTTC
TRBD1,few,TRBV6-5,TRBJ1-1,CASSQRTGNSEAFF,TGTGCCAGCAGCCAAAGGACAGGCAATTCCGAAGCTTTCTTT
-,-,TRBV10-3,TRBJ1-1,CAIRNRGGWNTEAFF,TGTGCCATCAGAAATAGGGGGGGGTGGAACACTGAAGCTTTCTTT
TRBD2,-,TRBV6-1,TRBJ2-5,CASSEREGPWAQYF,TGTGCCAGCAGTGAAAGGGAGGGGCCCTGGGCCCAGTACTTC
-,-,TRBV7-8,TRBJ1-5,CASSPRREQPQHF,TGTGCCAGCAGCCCTAGGCGGGAACAGCCCCAGCATTTT
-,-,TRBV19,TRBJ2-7,CASSSRVDSYEQYF,TGTGCCAGTAGTTCCCGAGTGGACAGCTACGAGCAGTACTTC
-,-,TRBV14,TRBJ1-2,CASSQRTESYGYTF,TGTGCCAGCAGCCAAAGGACAGAAAGCTATGGCTACACCTTC
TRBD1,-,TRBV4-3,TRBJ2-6,CASSPRGTGAGANVLTF,TGCGCCAGCAGCCCTAGGGGGACAGGGGCTGGGGCCAACGTCCTGACTTTC
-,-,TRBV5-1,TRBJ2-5,CASSKSQETQYF,TGCGCCAGCAGTAAGAGCCAAGAGACCCAGTACTTC
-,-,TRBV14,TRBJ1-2,CASSHGRGYGYTF,TGTGCCAGCAGCCATGGCAGGGGCTATGGCTACACCTTC
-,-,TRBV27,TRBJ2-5,CASTTRVGETQYF,TGTGCCAGCACCACGCGGGTTGGAGAGACCCAGTACTTC
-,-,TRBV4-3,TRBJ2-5,CASSQGSGFGETQYF,TGCGCCAGCAGCCAAGGGTCCGGGTTTGGAGAGACCCAGTACTTC
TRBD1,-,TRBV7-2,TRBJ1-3,CASRKDRDRDTIYF,TGTGCCAGCAGGAAGGACAGGGATAGAGACACCATATATTTT
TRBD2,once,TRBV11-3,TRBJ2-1,CASSSLAGGEQFF,TGTGCCAGCAGCTCGCTAGCGGGAGGAGAGCAGTTCTTC
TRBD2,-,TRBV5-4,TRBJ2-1,CASSPSTSGTYNEQFF,TGTGCCAGCAGCCCCTCGACTAGCGGGACCTACAATGAGCAGTTCTTC
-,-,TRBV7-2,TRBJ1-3,CASSLGARAGNTIYF,TGTGCCAGCAGCTTAGGGGCCAGGGCGGGAAACACCATATATTTT